Listed below are T cell receptor beta chains from one sample, sequenced in a study of Ad26.COV2.S vaccination and SARS-CoV-2 variants. Profiling relied on immunoSEQ multiplex PCR, and the TCRdb table lists in-frame clones only, not all of them. The table records around 400,000 clones, roughly 90% of them present only once. This material consisted of peripheral blood, taken in a trial of Ad26.COV2.S vaccine versus placebo. The receptors here all came from a person between 18 and 59 years old who received the Ad26.COV2.S COVID-19 vaccine or a placebo. Both conserved end residues are part of each CDR3. The D gene is left open where the match is weak. Only some rows state a clone size, as once, few, many or a class for expanded clones.

size	J	D	V	DNA	CDR3
.	TRBJ2-1	.	TRBV5-6	TGTGCCAGCAGCTTGGATGGCTCCTACAATGAGCAGTTCTTC	CASSLDGSYNEQFF
.	TRBJ2-3	.	TRBV18	TGTGCCAGCTCACCACCGACAAGTCCAGATACGCAGTATTTT	CASSPPTSPDTQYF
.	TRBJ2-1	TRBD2	TRBV9	TGTGCCAGCAGCGCCGGGACTAGCGGGAGTACTGAGCAGTTCTTC	CASSAGTSGSTEQFF
.	TRBJ2-5	.	TRBV6-6	TGTGCCAGCAGTTACCAGGGGACCCGGGTCCAAGAGACCCAGTACTTC	CASSYQGTRVQETQYF
.	TRBJ2-5	.	TRBV6-2/TRBV6-3	TGTGCCAGCAGCCTTCTAGGCGGCGGAGGGGAGACCCAGTACTTC	CASSLLGGGGETQYF
.	TRBJ2-4	.	TRBV7-8	TGTGCCAGCCAGAAGGTGATGCGCGGACTACTAGCCAAAAACATTCAGTACTTC	CASQKVMRGLLAKNIQYF
.	TRBJ2-1	TRBD2	TRBV29-1	TGCAGCGTTGAGCCTAGCGGGTTAAGCTCCTACAATGAGCAGTTCTTC	CSVEPSGLSSYNEQFF
.	TRBJ2-1	TRBD2	TRBV2	TGTGCCAGCAGAGGTGGACTAGCGGGAAACAATGAGCAGTTCTTC	CASRGGLAGNNEQFF
.	TRBJ1-2	.	TRBV7-2	TGTGCCAGCAGCCTCGTAGGGGAGCGGGATGGGGGCTACACCTTC	CASSLVGERDGGYTF
.	TRBJ2-7	.	TRBV7-8	TGTGCCAGCAGCTTAAGACAGTCCCCCTACGAGCAGTACTTC	CASSLRQSPYEQYF
.	TRBJ1-5	.	TRBV6-5	TGTGCCAGCAGTTCCCAGGGAGGCAATCAGCCCCAGCATTTT	CASSSQGGNQPQHF
.	TRBJ1-1	TRBD1	TRBV12-3/TRBV12-4	TGTGCCAGCAGTAGGGACAGGGCGTTGGTAACTTTCTTT	CASSRDRALVTFF
few	TRBJ2-2	TRBD2	TRBV4-3	TGCGCCAGCAGCCAAGTAGGGACTAGCGACAACACCGGGGAGCTGTTTTTT	CASSQVGTSDNTGELFF
.	TRBJ2-7	.	TRBV6-5	TGTGCCAGCTGGATCGGGGCTAGTTACGAGCAGTACTTC	CASWIGASYEQYF
.	TRBJ1-1	.	TRBV6-1	TGTGCCAGCAGTGGACCCCGGGACAACCCAATGAACACTGAAGCTTTCTTT	CASSGPRDNPMNTEAFF
.	TRBJ1-5	.	TRBV4-3	TGCGCCAGCAGCCAAGATCGGATAGACCGAAGTAATCAGCCCCAGCATTTT	CASSQDRIDRSNQPQHF
.	TRBJ1-4	.	TRBV27	TGTGCCAGCAGTTTACAGGGCGGCGAAAAACTGTTTTTT	CASSLQGGEKLFF
once	TRBJ1-1	.	TRBV7-8	TGTGCCAGCAGCCCCCCACAGGGATTTACTGAAGCTTTCTTT	CASSPPQGFTEAFF
.	TRBJ2-1	TRBD2	TRBV7-2	TGTGCCAGCAGCCCAACTAGCGGGCGCTACAATGAGCAGTTCTTC	CASSPTSGRYNEQFF
few	TRBJ1-5	TRBD1	TRBV11-2	TGTGCCAGCAGCTTCGACAGGGATCAGCCCCAGCATTTT	CASSFDRDQPQHF
.	TRBJ2-7	.	TRBV7-2	TGTGCCAGCAGCTTAGTGCAGGGCGGCGAGCAGTACTTC	CASSLVQGGEQYF
.	TRBJ2-1	.	TRBV10-2	TGCGCCAGCAGTGAAGTGGGCCGCAATGAGCAGTTCTTC	CASSEVGRNEQFF
.	TRBJ2-7	.	TRBV27	TGTGCCAGCAGTAATCGCTACGAGCAGTACTTC	CASSNRYEQYF
.	TRBJ1-4	.	TRBV2	TGTGCCAGCAGTGAAGCCGGCGGGAGAGGAGAAAAACTGTTTTTT	CASSEAGGRGEKLFF
.	TRBJ2-7	.	TRBV12-3/TRBV12-4	TGTGCCAGCAGTTTTTACACCTCCTACGAGCAGTACTTC	CASSFYTSYEQYF
once	TRBJ1-2	.	TRBV6-5	TGTGCCAGCGGGGGGAGGGTCTATGGCTACACCTTC	CASGGRVYGYTF
.	TRBJ1-5	.	TRBV2	TGTGCCAGCAGTGCTTGGGGCGGAGATCAGCCCCAGCATTTT	CASSAWGGDQPQHF
few	TRBJ2-1	TRBD2	TRBV6-2/TRBV6-3	TGTGCCAGCAGCAGGGGACTAGAGGATGAGCAGTTCTTC	CASSRGLEDEQFF
.	TRBJ2-1	TRBD1	TRBV7-2	TGTGCCAGCACCGCACAGGGGGCGAGACCCTACAATGAGCAGTTCTTC	CASTAQGARPYNEQFF
.	TRBJ1-3	.	TRBV5-4	TGTGCCAGCAGCCTTATCTCTGGAAACACCATATATTTT	CASSLISGNTIYF
.	TRBJ1-1	.	TRBV7-2	TGTGCCAGCAGCCCGGGACAGAACACTGAAGCTTTCTTT	CASSPGQNTEAFF
.	TRBJ2-3	.	TRBV5-4	TGTGCCAGCAGCTTGGGAACAGGGTCCTACACAGATACGCAGTATTTT	CASSLGTGSYTDTQYF
few	TRBJ2-1	.	TRBV3-1/TRBV3-2	TGTGCCAGCAGTAAAACAGGGGAGGTAAATGAGCAGTTCTTC	CASSKTGEVNEQFF
once	TRBJ2-1	.	TRBV5-4	TGTGCCAGCAGCTTGGAAGGTCGGGGAAAGTACAATGAGCAGTTCTTC	CASSLEGRGKYNEQFF
.	TRBJ2-1	TRBD2	TRBV7-6	TGTGCCAGCAGCCTCAATCCGGGACTAGCCTCCTACAATGAGCAGTTCTTC	CASSLNPGLASYNEQFF
.	TRBJ2-3	.	TRBV29-1	TGCAGCGCTACGGACGGTGGCACAGATACGCAGTATTTT	CSATDGGTDTQYF
.	TRBJ2-1	TRBD2	TRBV11-3	TGTGCCAGCAGCTCAGGACTAGCTGGGGTTGAGCAGTTCTTC	CASSSGLAGVEQFF
.	TRBJ2-7	TRBD1	TRBV7-6	TGTGCCAGCAGCTTAGCGCCACAGGGGATCTCCAACGAGCAGTACTTC	CASSLAPQGISNEQYF
once	TRBJ2-3	.	TRBV4-2	TGTGCCAGCAGCCAAGCCTTTAATGGGGATGAGACAGATACGCAGTATTTT	CASSQAFNGDETDTQYF
once	TRBJ2-2	.	TRBV21-1	TGTGCCGGACGGGGTAAGCGACCGAACACCGGGGAGCTGTTTTTT	CAGRGKRPNTGELFF
.	TRBJ1-5	.	TRBV6-2/TRBV6-3	TGTGCCAGCAGTTTCGACGCTTATAGCAATCAGCCCCAGCATTTT	CASSFDAYSNQPQHF
.	TRBJ2-5	.	TRBV27	TGTGCCAGCAGTCCCAGGCTGATTTCTAACCAAGAGACCCAGTACTTC	CASSPRLISNQETQYF
.	TRBJ1-1	TRBD1	TRBV19	TGTGCCAGTACCCCCTGGCCGGGACAGGGTAGTAGTTTGAACACTGAAGCTTTCTTT	CASTPWPGQGSSLNTEAFF
.	TRBJ2-5	.	TRBV12-3/TRBV12-4	TGTGCCAGCAGTTTAGAATGGGAGACCCAGTACTTC	CASSLEWETQYF
.	TRBJ2-3	TRBD2	TRBV15	TGTGCCACCAGCAGAGATACCGGGGGGGAGACGCAGTATTTT	CATSRDTGGETQYF
.	TRBJ2-1	.	TRBV5-4	TGTGCCAGCAGCTTGGACCATGAGCAGTTCTTC	CASSLDHEQFF
.	TRBJ2-7	TRBD2	TRBV6-2/TRBV6-3	TGTGCCAGCATCCCTCCCGGGACTAGCGGGAACTTCTCCTACGAGCAGTACTTC	CASIPPGTSGNFSYEQYF
.	TRBJ1-3	.	TRBV20-1	TGCAGTGCTAGAGGGGGGGACACCATATATTTT	CSARGGDTIYF
.	TRBJ1-5	TRBD1	TRBV27	TGTGCCAGCAGTCCGACAGGGACCCCCCTACAGCCCCAGCATTTT	CASSPTGTPLQPQHF
.	TRBJ2-7	.	TRBV29-1	TGCAGCGTTGTCAGGGGTCATTCCTACGAGCAGTACTTC	CSVVRGHSYEQYF
.	TRBJ1-2	.	TRBV3-1/TRBV3-2	TGTGCCAGCAGCCAAGCTACCTATGGCTACACCTTC	CASSQATYGYTF
.	TRBJ2-2	.	TRBV18	TGTGCCAGCTCACCCCTCGGGGAACTTCCGACCGGGGAGCTGTTTTTT	CASSPLGELPTGELFF
.	TRBJ1-2	.	TRBV6-5	TGTGCCAGCAGTTACTCGGAAGTGGACGTCTATGGCTACACCTTC	CASSYSEVDVYGYTF
.	TRBJ1-2	.	TRBV10-3	TGTGCCATCAGGTTCAGGACAGACACAAACTATGGCTACACCTTC	CAIRFRTDTNYGYTF